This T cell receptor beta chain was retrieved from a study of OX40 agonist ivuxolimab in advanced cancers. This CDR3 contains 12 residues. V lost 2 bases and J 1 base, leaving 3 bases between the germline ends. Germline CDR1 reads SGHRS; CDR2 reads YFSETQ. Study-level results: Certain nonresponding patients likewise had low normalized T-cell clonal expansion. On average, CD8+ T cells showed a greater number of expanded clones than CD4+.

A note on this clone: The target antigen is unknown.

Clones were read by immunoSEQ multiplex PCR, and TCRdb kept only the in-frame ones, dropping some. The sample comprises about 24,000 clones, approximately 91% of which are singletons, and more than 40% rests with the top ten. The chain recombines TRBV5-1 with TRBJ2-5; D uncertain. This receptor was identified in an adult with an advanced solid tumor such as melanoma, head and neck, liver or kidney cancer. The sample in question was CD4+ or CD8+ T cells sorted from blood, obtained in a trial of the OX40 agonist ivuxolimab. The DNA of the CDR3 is TGCGCCAGCAGCTTATCCCAAGAGACCCAGTACTTC. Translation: CASSLSQETQYF.